The source of this T cell receptor beta chain is a study of cytomegalovirus exposure and HLA in healthy donors. Study context: Earlier sequencing of 150 million to 200 million T cells yielded 90 million to 140 million unique TCR beta sequences. General study results and limits: A missense variant in DCLRE1C was later tied to TCR beta V- and J-gene trimming. Most TCR sequences showed up rarely, but some public TCRs showed up in many donors. When a later analysis compared HLA-associated TCR beta chains with equally common others, the HLA-associated chains turned out to be more clonally expanded and to have lower generation probabilities.

Remarks on this clone: Antigen: not known.

CDR1 SGDLS and CDR2 YYNGEE come from the germline V gene. The ends were cut back, 0 bases at V and 5 bases at J, with 14 bases in the middle. The CDR3 extends over 16 amino acids. This PCR relied on a set of 60 Vbeta primers and 13 Jbeta primers. Profiling relied on immunoSEQ multiplex PCR, and the TCRdb table lists in-frame clones only, not all of them. Of about 60,000 clones detected, approximately 80% appear once; the ten largest clones hold 2.5%. The sample consisted of PBMCs. The V call is TRBV9, the J call TRBJ2-2; D is possibly TRBD1 (6 bases). The receptor was isolated from a female donor in good health and CMV-seronegative. The CDR3 region is CASSVVGLQGTGELFF. CDR3 DNA: TGTGCCAGCAGCGTAGTAGGACTCCAGGGGACCGGGGAGCTGTTTTTT. The whole variable domain, remainder taken from reference TRBV9 and TRBJ2-2, is DSGVTQTPKHLITATGQRVTLRCSPRSGDLSVYWYQQSLDQGLQFLIQYYNGEERAKGNILERFSAQQFPDLHSELNLSSLELGDSALYFCASSVVGLQGTGELFFGEGSRLTVL.